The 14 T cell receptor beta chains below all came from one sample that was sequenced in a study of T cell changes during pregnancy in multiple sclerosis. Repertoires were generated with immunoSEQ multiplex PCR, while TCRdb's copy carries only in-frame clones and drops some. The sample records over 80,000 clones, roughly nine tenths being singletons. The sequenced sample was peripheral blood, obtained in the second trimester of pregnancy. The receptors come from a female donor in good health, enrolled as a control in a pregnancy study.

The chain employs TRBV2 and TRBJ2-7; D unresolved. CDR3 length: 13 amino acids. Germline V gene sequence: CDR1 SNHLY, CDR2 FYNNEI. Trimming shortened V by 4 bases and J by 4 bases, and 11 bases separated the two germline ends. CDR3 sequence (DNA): TGTGCCAGCAGTGCTATAATATTTTACGAGCAGTACTTC. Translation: CASSAIIFYEQYF.

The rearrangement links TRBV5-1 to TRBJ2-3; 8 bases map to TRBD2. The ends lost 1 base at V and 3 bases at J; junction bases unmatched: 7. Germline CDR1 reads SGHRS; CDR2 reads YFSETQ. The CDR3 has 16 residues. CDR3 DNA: TGCGCCAGCAGCTTGAGGACTAGCAGCATTACAGATACGCAGTATTTT. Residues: CASSLRTSSITDTQYF. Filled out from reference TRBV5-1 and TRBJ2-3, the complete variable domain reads KAGVTQTPRYLIKTRGQQVTLSCSPISGHRSVSWYQQTPGQGLQFLFEYFSETQRNKGNFPGRFSGRQFSNSRSEMNVSTLELGDSALYLCASSLRTSSITDTQYFGPGTRLTVL.

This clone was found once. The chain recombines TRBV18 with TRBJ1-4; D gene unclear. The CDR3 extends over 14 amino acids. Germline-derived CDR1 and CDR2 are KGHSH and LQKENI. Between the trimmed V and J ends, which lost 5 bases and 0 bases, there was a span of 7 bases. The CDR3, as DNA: TGTGCCAGCTCAGGAGGGACAACTAATGAAAAACTGTTTTTT. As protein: CASSGGTTNEKLFF.

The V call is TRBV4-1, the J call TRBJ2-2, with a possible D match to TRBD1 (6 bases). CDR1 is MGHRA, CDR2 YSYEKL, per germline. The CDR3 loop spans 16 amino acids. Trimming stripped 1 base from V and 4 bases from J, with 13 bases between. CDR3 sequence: CASSQVGQPATGELFF. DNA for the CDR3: TGCGCCAGCAGCCAAGTAGGACAGCCGGCCACCGGGGAGCTGTTTTTT.

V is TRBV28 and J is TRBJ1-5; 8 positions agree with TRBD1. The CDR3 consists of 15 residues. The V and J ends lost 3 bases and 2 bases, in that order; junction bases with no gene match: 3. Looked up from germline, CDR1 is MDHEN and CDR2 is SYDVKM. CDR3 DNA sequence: TGTGCCAGCAGTTTGACAGGGGAAGGCAATCAGCCCCAGCATTTT. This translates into CASSLTGEGNQPQHF.

The CDR3 is CASSIDAYGELFF. The CDR3 coding sequence is TGTGCCAGTAGTATAGACGCGTATGGGGAGCTGTTTTTT. The chain employs TRBV19 and TRBJ2-2; no definite D call. V lost 0 bases and J lost 8, with 7 bases in between. CDR1 and CDR2 from the germline V gene are LNHDA and SQIVND (reference sequence). The CDR3 consists of 13 residues.

The CDR3 here is CASSASGTGVTEAFF. In nucleotides, the CDR3 is TGTGCCAGCTCAGCTTCCGGGACAGGGGTTACTGAAGCTTTCTTT. This chain connects TRBV18 to TRBJ1-1; 10 nucleotides line up with TRBD1. The CDR3 is 15 residues long. Trimming removed 5 bases from V and 5 bases from J; junction bases left unmatched: 8. CDR1 is KGHSH and CDR2 is LQKENI in the germline V gene.

This CDR3 is CASSLGGVRGSFQAFF. CDR3 bases: TGCGCCAGCAGCTTGGGAGGGGTCAGGGGGAGTTTTCAAGCTTTCTTT. The rearrangement joins TRBV5-1 to TRBJ1-1; 7 bases agree with TRBD1. The CDR3 sequence is 16 residues long. Germline CDR1 and CDR2: SGHRS and YFSETQ. With V trimmed by 0 bases and J by 9 bases, 14 bases remained unmatched.

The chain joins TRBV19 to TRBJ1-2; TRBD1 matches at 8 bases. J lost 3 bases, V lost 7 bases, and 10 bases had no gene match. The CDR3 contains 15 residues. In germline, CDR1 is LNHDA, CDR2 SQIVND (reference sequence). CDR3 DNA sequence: TGTGCCAGTAAGACGACAGGGGTCGGGGACTATGGCTACACCTTC. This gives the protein CASKTTGVGDYGYTF.

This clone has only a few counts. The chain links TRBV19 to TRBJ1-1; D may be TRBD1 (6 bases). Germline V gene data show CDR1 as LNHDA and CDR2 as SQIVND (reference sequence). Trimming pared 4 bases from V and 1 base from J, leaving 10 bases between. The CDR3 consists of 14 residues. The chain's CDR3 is CASSNRVSNTEAFF. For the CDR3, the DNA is TGTGCCAGTAGTAACAGGGTATCGAACACTGAAGCTTTCTTT. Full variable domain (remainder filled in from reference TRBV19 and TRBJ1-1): DGGITQSPKYLFRKEGQNVTLSCEQNLNHDAMYWYRQDPGQGLRLIYYSQIVNDFQKGDIAEGYSVSREKKESFPLTVTSAQKNPTAFYLCASSNRVSNTEAFFGQGTRLTVV.

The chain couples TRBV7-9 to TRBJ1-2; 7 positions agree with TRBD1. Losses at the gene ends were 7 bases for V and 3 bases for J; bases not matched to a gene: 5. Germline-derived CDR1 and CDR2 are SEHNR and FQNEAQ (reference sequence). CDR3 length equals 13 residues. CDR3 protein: CASTSGGDYGYTF. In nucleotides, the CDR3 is TGTGCCAGCACCTCAGGGGGTGACTATGGCTACACCTTC.

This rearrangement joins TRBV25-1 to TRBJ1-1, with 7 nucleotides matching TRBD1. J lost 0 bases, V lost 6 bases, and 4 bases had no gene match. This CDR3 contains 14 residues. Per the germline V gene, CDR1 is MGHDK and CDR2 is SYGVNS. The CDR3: CASRVQGLNTEAFF. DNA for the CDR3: TGTGCCAGCAGAGTACAGGGGCTGAACACTGAAGCTTTCTTT. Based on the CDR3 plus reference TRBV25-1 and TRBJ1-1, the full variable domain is EADIYQTPRYLVIGTGKKITLECSQTMGHDKMYWYQQDPGMELHLIHYSYGVNSTEKGDLSSESTVSRIRTEHFPLTLESARPSHTSQYLCASRVQGLNTEAFFGQGTRLTVV.

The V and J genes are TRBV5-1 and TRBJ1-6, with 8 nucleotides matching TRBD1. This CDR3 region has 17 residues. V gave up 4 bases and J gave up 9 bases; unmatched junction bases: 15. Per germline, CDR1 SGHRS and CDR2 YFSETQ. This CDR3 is CASSPGQGRGSGSPLHF. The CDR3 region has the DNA TGCGCCAGCAGCCCCGGACAGGGTAGGGGGAGTGGTTCACCCCTCCACTTT.

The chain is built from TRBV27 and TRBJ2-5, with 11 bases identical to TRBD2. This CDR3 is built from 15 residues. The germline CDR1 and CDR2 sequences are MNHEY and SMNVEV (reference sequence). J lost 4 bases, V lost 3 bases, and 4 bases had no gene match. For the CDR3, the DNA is TGTGCCAGCAGTTTTGGTCTAGCGGGGGGAGAGACCCAGTACTTC. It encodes CASSFGLAGGETQYF.